This TCR beta chain comes out of a study of shared clonotypes between healthy human individuals. Study as a whole: Used for every donor were three CD4 naive, three CD4 memory, two CD8 naive and one CD8 memory plate.

CD45RO-negative, CCR7-positively selected cells formed the naive CD8 fraction, excluding terminally differentiated effector memory CD45RA+ cells. Whole-study findings and limits: It was the non-shared clonotypes that had lower generation probabilities than clonotypes shared by all four donors.

Points on this clone: Its antigen is undetermined. Other DNA sequences from this sample encode an identical CDR3 as well.

There are 12 residues in the CDR3. Germline CDR1 is SGHVS and CDR2 is FNYEAQ. V shed 0 bases and J shed 5 bases, with 2 bases lying between them. The table came from immunoSEQ multiplex PCR; TCRdb's copy has only in-frame clones and leaves some out. The profile shows fewer than 1 million clones, 96% of them singletons. The V gene is TRBV7-6, the J gene TRBJ2-1; D is unresolved. The TCR was taken from a man aged 30 to 45 in good health. Sequenced: naive CD8+ T cells sorted from blood. This CDR3 reads CASSLADNEQFF. CDR3 DNA sequence: TGTGCCAGCAGCTTAGCTGACAATGAGCAGTTCTTC.